The rows below give T cell receptor beta chains drawn from one sample of a study of shared clonotypes between healthy human individuals. Data came from immunoSEQ multiplex PCR; TCRdb stores just in-frame clones and leaves some out. Of some 1 million clones in the sample, about 75% were seen once. Material: memory CD4+ T cells sorted from blood. These receptors originate from a man aged 18 to 30 in good health. CDR3s include the opening cysteine and the closing phenylalanine or tryptophan. Each record gives: clone size, V gene, D gene, J gene, CDR3 protein, CDR3 DNA. D genes are given only for firm matches. Clone size is not always given. Where it is, it says once, few, many or a class for expanded clones.

clone_size: once; v_call: TRBV6-6; d_call: NA; j_call: TRBJ2-4; cdr3_aa: CASRGSLAKNIQYF; cdr3_nt: TGTGCCAGCAGGGGGAGTCTAGCCAAAAACATTCAGTACTTC
clone_size: NA; v_call: TRBV6-5; d_call: NA; j_call: TRBJ1-2; cdr3_aa: CASRASLVYGYTF; cdr3_nt: TGTGCCAGCAGGGCCAGTTTGGTCTATGGCTACACCTTC
clone_size: NA; v_call: TRBV6-5; d_call: NA; j_call: TRBJ2-5; cdr3_aa: CASRLGGQETQYF; cdr3_nt: TGTGCCAGCAGGTTGGGGGGGCAGGAGACCCAGTACTTC
clone_size: NA; v_call: TRBV6-5; d_call: NA; j_call: TRBJ1-1; cdr3_aa: CASSYGGGNTEAFF; cdr3_nt: TGTGCCAGCAGTTACGGAGGCGGGAACACTGAAGCTTTCTTT
clone_size: few; v_call: TRBV7-3; d_call: TRBD1; j_call: TRBJ1-5; cdr3_aa: CASSPGGGNQPQHF; cdr3_nt: TGTGCCAGCAGCCCAGGGGGGGGCAATCAGCCCCAGCATTTT
clone_size: NA; v_call: TRBV7-9; d_call: NA; j_call: TRBJ1-2; cdr3_aa: CASSLETGRYGYTF; cdr3_nt: TGTGCCAGCAGCTTAGAAACAGGGCGGTATGGCTACACCTTC
clone_size: NA; v_call: TRBV19; d_call: TRBD2; j_call: TRBJ2-1; cdr3_aa: CASSTQRGDEQFF; cdr3_nt: TGTGCCAGTAGTACGCAGCGGGGGGACGAGCAGTTCTTC
clone_size: once; v_call: TRBV13; d_call: TRBD2; j_call: TRBJ2-2; cdr3_aa: CASSRIPLPGLAGGGNTGELFF; cdr3_nt: TGTGCCAGCAGCCGCATACCTTTGCCGGGACTAGCGGGAGGAGGGAACACCGGGGAGCTGTTTTTT
clone_size: NA; v_call: TRBV11-2; d_call: NA; j_call: TRBJ2-7; cdr3_aa: CASSLGGIYEQYF; cdr3_nt: TGTGCCAGCAGCTTGGGGGGTATCTACGAGCAGTACTTC
clone_size: few; v_call: TRBV20-1; d_call: NA; j_call: TRBJ1-2; cdr3_aa: CSALSDGYTF; cdr3_nt: TGCAGTGCACTATCCGACGGCTACACCTTC
clone_size: NA; v_call: TRBV10-1; d_call: NA; j_call: TRBJ2-2; cdr3_aa: CASSETGAGELFF; cdr3_nt: TGCGCCAGCAGTGAGACGGGGGCCGGGGAGCTGTTTTTT
clone_size: NA; v_call: TRBV2; d_call: NA; j_call: TRBJ2-2; cdr3_aa: CASSERETGELFF; cdr3_nt: TGTGCCAGCAGTGAGAGGGAAACCGGGGAGCTGTTTTTT
clone_size: NA; v_call: TRBV10-2; d_call: TRBD2; j_call: TRBJ2-5; cdr3_aa: CASMIGTSGGGQETQYF; cdr3_nt: TGCGCCAGCATGATAGGGACTAGCGGGGGAGGGCAAGAGACCCAGTACTTC
clone_size: NA; v_call: TRBV25-1; d_call: TRBD1; j_call: TRBJ1-1; cdr3_aa: CASSEPRQGSTEAFF; cdr3_nt: TGTGCCAGCAGTGAACCCCGACAGGGCAGTACTGAAGCTTTCTTT
clone_size: many; v_call: TRBV21-1; d_call: NA; j_call: TRBJ2-7; cdr3_aa: CASSKGGTGTSYEQYF; cdr3_nt: TGTGCCAGCAGCAAAGGAGGGACAGGGACCTCCTACGAGCAGTACTTC
clone_size: NA; v_call: TRBV2; d_call: TRBD2; j_call: TRBJ2-5; cdr3_aa: CASRTGGSRETQYF; cdr3_nt: TGTGCCAGCAGGACGGGGGGAAGCAGGGAGACCCAGTACTTC
clone_size: NA; v_call: TRBV27; d_call: NA; j_call: TRBJ2-3; cdr3_aa: CASRRWSTGGTDTQYF; cdr3_nt: TGTGCCAGCAGGAGGTGGAGCACGGGGGGCACAGATACGCAGTATTTT
clone_size: once; v_call: TRBV6-1; d_call: TRBD2; j_call: TRBJ2-1; cdr3_aa: CASSEGLAGGPGNEQFF; cdr3_nt: TGTGCCAGCAGTGAGGGACTAGCGGGAGGGCCAGGCAATGAGCAGTTCTTC
clone_size: NA; v_call: TRBV2; d_call: NA; j_call: TRBJ2-6; cdr3_aa: CASKKSSGANVLTF; cdr3_nt: TGTGCCAGTAAGAAGAGTTCTGGGGCCAACGTCCTGACTTTC
clone_size: NA; v_call: TRBV30; d_call: NA; j_call: TRBJ1-1; cdr3_aa: CAWNPEGGTEAFF; cdr3_nt: TGTGCCTGGAATCCAGAGGGGGGCACTGAAGCTTTCTTT
clone_size: NA; v_call: TRBV18; d_call: NA; j_call: TRBJ1-1; cdr3_aa: CASSPGGGTMNTEAFF; cdr3_nt: TGTGCCAGCTCACCAGGGGGGGGGACTATGAACACTGAAGCTTTCTTT
clone_size: many; v_call: TRBV7-9; d_call: TRBD2; j_call: TRBJ2-5; cdr3_aa: CAIKAGEETQYF; cdr3_nt: TGTGCCATCAAGGCGGGGGAAGAGACCCAGTACTTC
clone_size: NA; v_call: TRBV7-3; d_call: NA; j_call: TRBJ2-1; cdr3_aa: CASSLTGENEQFF; cdr3_nt: TGTGCCAGCAGCTTAACGGGGGAGAATGAGCAGTTCTTC